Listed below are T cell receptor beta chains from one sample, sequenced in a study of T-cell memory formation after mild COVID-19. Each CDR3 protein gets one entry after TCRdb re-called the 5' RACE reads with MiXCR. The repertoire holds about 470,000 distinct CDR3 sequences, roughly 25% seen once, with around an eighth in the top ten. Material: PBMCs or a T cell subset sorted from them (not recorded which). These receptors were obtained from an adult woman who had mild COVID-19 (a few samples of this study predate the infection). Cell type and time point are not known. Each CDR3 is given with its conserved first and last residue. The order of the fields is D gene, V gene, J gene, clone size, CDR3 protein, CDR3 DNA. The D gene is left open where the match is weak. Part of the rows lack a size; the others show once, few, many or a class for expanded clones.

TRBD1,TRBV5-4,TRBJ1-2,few,CASSASDRARGYTF,TGTGCCAGCAGCGCTTCGGACAGGGCGAGAGGCTACACCTTC
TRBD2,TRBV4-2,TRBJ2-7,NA,CASARLSGSSYEQYF,TGTGCCAGCGCCAGACTAAGCGGGAGCTCCTACGAGCAGTACTTC
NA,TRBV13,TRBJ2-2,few,CASSLGRYTGELFF,TGTGCCAGCAGCTTAGGCCGGTACACCGGGGAGCTGTTTTTT
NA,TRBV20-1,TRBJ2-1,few,CSARDEVRGNEQFF,TGCAGTGCTAGAGATGAGGTCAGGGGTAATGAGCAGTTCTTC
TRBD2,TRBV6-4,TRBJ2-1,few,CASTRTSGAYNEQFF,TGTGCCAGCACTAGGACTAGCGGAGCCTACAATGAGCAGTTCTTC
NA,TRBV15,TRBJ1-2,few,CATMGPPSGYTF,TGTGCCACCATGGGACCGCCGTCTGGCTACACCTTC
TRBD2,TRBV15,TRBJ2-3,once,CATSGETSGSPDTQYF,TGTGCCACCAGCGGGGAGACTAGCGGGAGCCCAGATACGCAGTATTTT
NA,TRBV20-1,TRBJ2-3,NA,CSAPERGGTDTQYF,TGCAGTGCCCCGGAGAGGGGGGGCACAGATACGCAGTATTTT
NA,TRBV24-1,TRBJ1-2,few,CATSDPGREGYTF,TGTGCCACCAGTGATCCTGGACGTGAAGGCTACACCTTC
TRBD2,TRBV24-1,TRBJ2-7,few,CATSDLRPTQPGLVHYEQYF,TGTGCCACCAGTGATTTGCGGCCCACCCAACCGGGACTAGTCCACTACGAGCAGTACTTC
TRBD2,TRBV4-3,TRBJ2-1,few,CASSQEGLVNEQFF,TGCGCCAGCAGCCAAGAAGGACTAGTCAATGAGCAGTTCTTC
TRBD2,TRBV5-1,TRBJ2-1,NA,CASSFGLAGDYEQFF,TGCGCCAGCAGCTTCGGACTAGCGGGGGATTATGAGCAGTTCTTC
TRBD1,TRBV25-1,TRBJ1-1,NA,CASSGGTDLAEAFF,TGTGCCAGCAGTGGGGGGACAGATCTGGCTGAAGCTTTCTTT
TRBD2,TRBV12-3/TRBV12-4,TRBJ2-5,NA,CASSSLAGEETQYF,TGTGCCAGCAGTTCACTAGCGGGGGAGGAGACCCAGTACTTC
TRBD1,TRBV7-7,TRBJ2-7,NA,CASSFGQGDSYEQYF,TGTGCTAGCAGCTTCGGACAGGGGGATTCCTACGAGCAGTACTTC
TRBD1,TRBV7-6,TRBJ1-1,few,CASSLGQGVNDEAFF,TGTGCCAGCAGCTTAGGACAGGGTGTAAACGATGAAGCTTTCTTT
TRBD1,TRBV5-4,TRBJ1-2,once,CASSSGWNRGALKLFGYTF,TGTGCCAGCAGCAGTGGGTGGAACAGGGGCGCCCTGAAGCTATTTGGCTACACCTTC
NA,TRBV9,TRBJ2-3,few,CASSDRFTDTQYF,TGTGCCAGCAGCGACCGCTTCACAGATACGCAGTATTTT
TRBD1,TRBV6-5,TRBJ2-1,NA,CASSSGQGTSYNEQFF,TGTGCCAGCAGTTCGGGACAGGGAACTTCCTACAATGAGCAGTTCTTC
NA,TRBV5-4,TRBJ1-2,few,CASRPTPYRDYGYTF,TGTGCCAGCAGGCCCACGCCATACAGGGACTATGGCTACACCTTC
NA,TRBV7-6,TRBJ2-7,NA,CASSLGVGSSYEQYF,TGTGCCAGCAGCTTAGGGGTGGGTAGCTCCTACGAGCAGTACTTC